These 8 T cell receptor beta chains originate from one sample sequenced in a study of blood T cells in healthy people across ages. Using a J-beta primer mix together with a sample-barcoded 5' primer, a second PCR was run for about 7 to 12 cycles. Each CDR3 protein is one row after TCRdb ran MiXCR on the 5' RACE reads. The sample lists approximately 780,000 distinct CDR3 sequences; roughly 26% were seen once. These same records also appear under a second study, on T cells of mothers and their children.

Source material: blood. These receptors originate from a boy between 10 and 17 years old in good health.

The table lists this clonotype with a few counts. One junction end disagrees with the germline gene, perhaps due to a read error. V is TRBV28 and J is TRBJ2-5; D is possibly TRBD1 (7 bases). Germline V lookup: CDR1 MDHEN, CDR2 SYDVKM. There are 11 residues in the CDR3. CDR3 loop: CAGRGVETQYF. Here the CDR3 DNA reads TGTGCCGGCAGGGGGGTAGAGACCCAGTACTTC. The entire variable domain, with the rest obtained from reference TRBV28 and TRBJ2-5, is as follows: DVKVTQSSRYLVKRTGEKVFLECVQDMDHENMFWYRQDPGLGLRLIYFSYDVKMKEKGDIPEGYSVSREKKERFSLILESASTNQTSMYLCAGRGVETQYFGPGTRLLVL.

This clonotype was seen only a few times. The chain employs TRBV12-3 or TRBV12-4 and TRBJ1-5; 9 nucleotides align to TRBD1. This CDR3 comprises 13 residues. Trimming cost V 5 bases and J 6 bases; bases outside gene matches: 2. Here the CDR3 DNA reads TGTGCCAGCAGTCACAGGGGGCTTCAGCCCCAGCATTTT. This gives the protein CASSHRGLQPQHF.

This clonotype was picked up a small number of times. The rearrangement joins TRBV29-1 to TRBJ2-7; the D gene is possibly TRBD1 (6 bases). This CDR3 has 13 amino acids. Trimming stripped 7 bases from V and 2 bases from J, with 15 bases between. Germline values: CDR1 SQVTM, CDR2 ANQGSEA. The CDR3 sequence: CSAESGTPYEQYF. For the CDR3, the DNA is TGCAGCGCGGAGTCCGGGACACCCTACGAGCAGTACTTC.

The CDR3 loop is CASSLGGTGSGYTF. DNA for the CDR3: TGTGCCAGCAGCTTAGGTGGGACAGGGTCCGGCTACACCTTC. This rearrangement joins TRBV7-3 to TRBJ1-2; 9 bases align to TRBD1. This CDR3 has 14 residues. From germline, CDR1 is SGHTA and CDR2 FQGTGA. The trim removed 2 bases at V and 8 bases at J, leaving 6 bases unmatched.

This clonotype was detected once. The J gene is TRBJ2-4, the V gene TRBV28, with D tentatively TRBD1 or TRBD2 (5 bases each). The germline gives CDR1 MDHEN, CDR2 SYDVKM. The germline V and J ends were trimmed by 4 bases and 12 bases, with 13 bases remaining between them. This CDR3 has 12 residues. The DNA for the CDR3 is TGTGCCAGCAGTTGGGGCAGAGGGAGTCAGTACTTC. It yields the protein CASSWGRGSQYF.

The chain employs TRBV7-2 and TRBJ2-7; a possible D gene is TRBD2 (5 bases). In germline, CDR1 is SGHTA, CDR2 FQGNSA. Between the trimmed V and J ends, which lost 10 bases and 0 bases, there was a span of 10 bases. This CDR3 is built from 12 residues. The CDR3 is CATRAGSYEQYF. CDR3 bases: TGTGCCACCCGGGCGGGCTCCTACGAGCAGTACTTC.

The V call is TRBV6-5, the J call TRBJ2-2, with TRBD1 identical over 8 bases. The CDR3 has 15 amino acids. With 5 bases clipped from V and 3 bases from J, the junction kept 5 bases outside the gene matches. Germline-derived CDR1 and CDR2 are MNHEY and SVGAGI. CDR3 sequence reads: CASSTDRGYTGELFF. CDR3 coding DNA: TGTGCCAGCAGTACAGACAGGGGCTACACCGGGGAGCTGTTTTTT.

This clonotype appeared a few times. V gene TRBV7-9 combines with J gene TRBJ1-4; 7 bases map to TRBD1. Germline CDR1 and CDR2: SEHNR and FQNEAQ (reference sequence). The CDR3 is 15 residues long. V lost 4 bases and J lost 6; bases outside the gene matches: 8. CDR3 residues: CASSSWGQWDEKLFF. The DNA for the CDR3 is TGTGCCAGCAGCTCGTGGGGACAGTGGGATGAAAAACTGTTTTTT.